The 26 T cell receptor beta chains listed next were all sequenced from one sample in a study of blood T cell repertoires in COVID-19. Libraries were prepared by immunoSEQ multiplex PCR; TCRdb keeps only in-frame clonotypes and omits some of them. The data contain tens of thousands of clones, 80% to 90% of them singletons. Source material: peripheral blood. Receptor source: a human donor in a cohort sampled during active COVID-19.

The chain couples TRBV28 to TRBJ2-7; 7 positions agree with TRBD2. Germline-derived CDR1 and CDR2 are MDHEN and SYDVKM. The CDR3 is 14 amino acids. V was clipped by 8 bases and J by 3 bases; unmatched bases: 10. CDR3 in amino acids: CASATPGGFYEQYF. The CDR3, as DNA: TGTGCCAGCGCCACCCCCGGGGGGTTCTACGAGCAGTACTTC.

This clone was seen only once. The chain carries TRBV4-1 and TRBJ1-5; 7 nucleotides align to TRBD1. The V gene end was trimmed by 3 bases and the J gene end by 0 bases; junction bases not matched to a gene: 8. Germline V lookup: CDR1 MGHRA, CDR2 YSYEKL. The CDR3 consists of 17 residues. The CDR3 DNA follows: TGCGCCAGCAGCCAGACCGGGACAGCATATAGCAATCAGCCCCAGCATTTT. Its protein product is CASSQTGTAYSNQPQHF.

The chain employs TRBV6-5 and TRBJ2-1; TRBD2 matches at 11 bases. Trimming removed 6 bases from V and 7 bases from J; junction bases left unmatched: 8. CDR1 and CDR2 (germline): MNHEY, SVGAGI. The CDR3 length is 15 residues. The CDR3 is CASRITSGGGNEQFF. The CDR3, as DNA: TGTGCCAGCAGAATAACTAGCGGGGGAGGGAATGAGCAGTTCTTC.

In its sample, this clone was seen once. V is TRBV5-1 and J is TRBJ2-2; maybe TRBD1 (5 bases). The CDR3 spans 13 residues. The germline gives CDR1 SGHRS, CDR2 YFSETQ. V lost 7 bases and J 1 base, leaving 8 bases between the germline ends. Here the CDR3 reads CASGRENTGELFF. DNA for the CDR3: TGCGCCAGCGGCAGGGAGAACACCGGGGAGCTGTTTTTT.

This rearrangement joins TRBV7-9 to TRBJ1-4, with 9 positions matching TRBD1. The CDR3 has 13 amino acids. The J segment lost 8 bases and the V segment lost 8 bases, leaving 6 bases of the junction unmatched. Germline CDR1 reads SEHNR; CDR2 reads FQNEAQ (reference sequence). CDR3 sequence: CASQGQGYEKLFF. The CDR3 nucleotides are TGTGCCAGCCAGGGACAGGGATACGAAAAACTGTTTTTT.

The chain couples TRBV16 to TRBJ1-1; weak D call: TRBD1 (6 bases). Germline CDR1 reads KGHSY; CDR2 reads FQNENV. This CDR3 spans 15 amino acids. The germline V and J ends were trimmed by 4 bases and 4 bases, with 16 bases remaining between them. CDR3 bases: TGTGCCAGCAGCCTCCAGGACAGCCCGATCACTGAAGCTTTCTTT. Protein product: CASSLQDSPITEAFF.

The chain links TRBV27 to TRBJ2-3; D may be TRBD1 (6 bases). This CDR3 is 15 amino acids long. Trimming shortened V by 8 bases and J by 0 bases, and 15 bases separated the two germline ends. Germline CDR1 MNHEY, CDR2 SMNVEV (reference sequence). CDR3 DNA sequence: TGTGCCAGCGGGGCCGGGACAACTAGCACAGATACGCAGTATTTT. This sequence encodes CASGAGTTSTDTQYF.

J is TRBJ2-1 and V is TRBV4-3; TRBD2 might be the D (5 bases). The V gene's germline CDR1 is LGHNA and CDR2 YSLEER. The CDR3 has 17 residues. V shed 0 bases and J shed 0 bases, with 12 bases lying between them. The CDR3, as DNA: TGCGCCAGCAGCCAAGAGAGGGTAGCAAGCTCCTACAATGAGCAGTTCTTC. This sequence encodes CASSQERVASSYNEQFF.

The V gene is TRBV28, the J gene TRBJ1-2, with TRBD1 identical over 7 bases. Germline trimming cut 7 bases from V and 8 bases from J; bases unmatched to any gene: 13. The CDR3 extends over 14 amino acids. Germline assignment: CDR1 MDHEN and CDR2 SYDVKM. CDR3 region: CASTPPDRDEGYTF. The CDR3 coding sequence is TGTGCCAGCACCCCCCCCGACAGGGATGAAGGCTACACCTTC.

The V call is TRBV3-1 (or the pseudogene TRBV3-2), the J call TRBJ1-1; D remains unclear. The CDR3 extends over 14 amino acids. V lost 1 base to trimming and J lost 8 bases, with 14 bases between them. The germline CDR1 and CDR2 sequences are LGHDT and YNNKEL (reference sequence). CDR3: CASSQGFRSAEAFF. DNA for the CDR3: TGTGCCAGCAGCCAAGGTTTCAGGTCGGCAGAAGCTTTCTTT.

The rearrangement joins TRBV7-2 to TRBJ1-6; 8 bases are shared with TRBD1. The junction had 6 bases not matched to a gene; V was cut back by 7 bases and J by 7 bases. Per the germline V gene, CDR1 is SGHTA and CDR2 is FQGNSA. This CDR3 has 14 residues. The CDR3 bases are TGTGCCAGCAAGGGACAGGCGATAAATTCACCCCTCCACTTT. Its translation: CASKGQAINSPLHF.

The chain is built from TRBV7-2 and TRBJ2-5, with D perhaps TRBD2 (6 bases). Germline CDR1 reads SGHTA; CDR2 reads FQGNSA. The germline V and J ends were trimmed by 5 bases and 4 bases, with 14 bases remaining between them. The CDR3 is 14 residues long. CDR3: CASSVKRGLETQYF. DNA for the CDR3: TGTGCCAGCAGCGTAAAACGGGGACTAGAGACCCAGTACTTC.

This sequence joins TRBV7-3 and TRBJ2-7, with 7 bases fitting TRBD1. This CDR3 is 14 amino acids long. Trimming took 5 bases from V and 1 from J; bases not matched to a gene: 5. Germline values: CDR1 SGHTA, CDR2 FQGTGA. The CDR3 region has the DNA TGTGCCAGCAGCCGAAACAGGGGATCCTACGAGCAGTACTTC. It encodes CASSRNRGSYEQYF.

The rearrangement uses TRBV19 and TRBJ1-6, with TRBD1 matching over 7 bases. The CDR3 runs 14 residues. Germline CDR1 LNHDA, CDR2 SQIVND (reference sequence). V lost 7 bases, J lost 10 bases, and 10 bases stayed unmatched. Here the CDR3 DNA reads TGTGCCAGTAAGACTCGGGACAGACTATCACCCCTCCACTTT. This encodes CASKTRDRLSPLHF.

The rearrangement joins TRBV19 to TRBJ1-1; D remains unclear. Trimming cost V 8 bases and J 5 bases, with 6 bases left between them. CDR1 and CDR2 (germline): LNHDA, SQIVND (reference sequence). The CDR3 totals 10 residues. CDR3 in DNA: TGTGCCAGTGCAGGTACTGAAGCTTTCTTT. This codes for CASAGTEAFF. Full variable domain (rest looked up from reference TRBV19 and TRBJ1-1): DGGITQSPKYLFRKEGQNVTLSCEQNLNHDAMYWYRQDPGQGLRLIYYSQIVNDFQKGDIAEGYSVSREKKESFPLTVTSAQKNPTAFYLCASAGTEAFFGQGTRLTVV.

The gene calls are TRBV19 and TRBJ2-3, with 7 bases identical to TRBD1. CDR1 is LNHDA, CDR2 SQIVND, per germline (reference sequence). The CDR3 contains 13 residues. Unmatched junction bases numbered 9, after V lost 9 bases and J lost 6 bases. The CDR3 spells CASDDRVKDTQYF. In DNA form, the CDR3 reads TGTGCCAGCGACGACAGGGTGAAGGATACGCAGTATTTT.

The genes are TRBV2 and TRBJ2-3, with 8 positions matching TRBD2. The J segment lost 0 bases and the V segment lost 4 bases, leaving 0 bases of the junction unmatched. The CDR3 consists of 14 residues. Germline V gives CDR1 SNHLY, CDR2 FYNNEI. The DNA of the CDR3 is TGTGCCAGCAGTGGCGGGGGGAGCACAGATACGCAGTATTTT. It is translated as CASSGGGSTDTQYF.

This clone was observed once. The chain employs TRBV5-1 and TRBJ1-1, with D tentatively TRBD1 (5 bases). CDR1 is SGHRS, CDR2 YFSETQ, per germline. V lost 2 bases and J lost 4, with 15 bases in between. There are 15 residues in the CDR3. The CDR3 DNA is TGCGCCAGCAGCTTATTCGAGACAGAATCCACTGAAGCTTTCTTT. It encodes CASSLFETESTEAFF. Supplemented by reference TRBV5-1 and TRBJ1-1, the full variable domain reads KAGVTQTPRYLIKTRGQQVTLSCSPISGHRSVSWYQQTPGQGLQFLFEYFSETQRNKGNFPGRFSGRQFSNSRSEMNVSTLELGDSALYLCASSLFETESTEAFFGQGTRLTVV.

The V gene is TRBV19, the J gene TRBJ1-4, with D maybe TRBD1 (6 bases). Germline V CDR1 and CDR2: LNHDA, SQIVND (reference sequence). V lost 3 bases, J lost 7 bases, and 12 bases lay in between. CDR3 length: 14 amino acids. The CDR3 spells CASSIPGQREKLFF. As DNA, the CDR3 is TGTGCCAGTAGTATCCCCGGACAGCGTGAAAAACTGTTTTTT.

This clone showed up just once. The chain is built from TRBV19 and TRBJ1-4; D is undetermined. CDR3 size: 15 residues. V was trimmed by 6 bases and J by 4 bases, leaving 15 bases between them. Germline V gene lookup returns CDR1 LNHDA and CDR2 SQIVND (reference sequence). CDR3 DNA: TGTGCCAGTAGCGAGGGTGGACGTCTTAATGAAAAACTGTTTTTT. Translated: CASSEGGRLNEKLFF. Using reference TRBV19 and TRBJ1-4 for the parts outside the CDR3, the full variable domain is DGGITQSPKYLFRKEGQNVTLSCEQNLNHDAMYWYRQDPGQGLRLIYYSQIVNDFQKGDIAEGYSVSREKKESFPLTVTSAQKNPTAFYLCASSEGGRLNEKLFFGSGTQLSVL.

This sequence joins TRBV5-6 and TRBJ1-3; the D is unclear. The CDR3 sequence is 14 residues long. The germline V gene has CDR1 SGHDT and CDR2 YYEEEE. V shed 4 bases and J shed 0 bases, with 8 bases lying between them. CDR3 nucleotide sequence: TGTGCCAGCAGCGACCGGGGCTCTGGAAACACCATATATTTT. It codes for CASSDRGSGNTIYF.

This chain connects TRBV6-5 to TRBJ1-6, with D perhaps TRBD1 (5 bases). V was trimmed by 7 bases and J by 6 bases, leaving 13 bases between them. CDR3 size: 14 residues. Germline CDR1 reads MNHEY; CDR2 reads SVGAGI. The CDR3 loop reads CASTREGINSPLHF. The DNA of the CDR3 is TGTGCCAGCACTAGGGAGGGGATTAATTCACCCCTCCACTTT.

J is TRBJ2-3 and V is TRBV28; TRBD1 agrees at 9 bases. The CDR3 consists of 16 residues. The J segment lost 4 bases and the V segment lost 4 bases, leaving 9 bases of the junction unmatched. In germline, CDR1 is MDHEN, CDR2 SYDVKM. The CDR3 sequence: CASSSHRGPLADTQYF. The CDR3 DNA sequence: TGTGCCAGCAGTTCCCACAGGGGGCCTTTGGCAGATACGCAGTATTTT.

The chain carries TRBV12-3 or TRBV12-4 and TRBJ1-2, with D possibly being TRBD1 (6 bases). The CDR3 runs 13 residues. The germline V and J ends were trimmed by 2 bases and 8 bases, with 12 bases remaining between them. The CDR3 region is CASSLNRAGGYTF. CDR3 coding DNA: TGTGCCAGCAGTTTAAACAGGGCGGGCGGCTACACCTTC.

The chain recombines TRBV7-3 with TRBJ2-7, with TRBD2 matching over 10 bases. Germline lookup yields CDR1 SGHTA and CDR2 FQGTGA. This CDR3 has 15 residues. The V segment lost 5 bases and the J segment 4 bases; nucleotides outside the gene matches: 8. The chain's CDR3 is CASSLQRGGVYEQYF. The CDR3 DNA reads TGTGCCAGCAGCCTCCAGCGGGGGGGAGTGTACGAGCAGTACTTC.

This chain connects TRBV30 to TRBJ1-3; D may be TRBD1 (5 bases). V lost 5 bases and J 0 bases, leaving 8 bases between the germline ends. CDR1 and CDR2 from the germline V gene are GTSNPN and SVGIG (reference sequence). The CDR3 has 13 residues. The CDR3: CAWDRSSGNTIYF. The CDR3 DNA follows: TGTGCCTGGGACAGAAGCTCTGGAAACACCATATATTTT. The whole variable domain, filled in from reference TRBV30 and TRBJ1-3, reads SQTIHQWPATLVQPVGSPLSLECTVEGTSNPNLYWYRQAAGRGLQLLFYSVGIGQISSEVPQNLSASRPQDRQFILSSKKLLLSDSGFYLCAWDRSSGNTIYFGEGSWLTVV.